These 3 T cell receptor beta chains were sequenced from one sample in a study of T cell repertoires in cytomegalovirus infection. Their target antigens are unknown. From the reads, TCRdb called clonotypes with MiXCR, one entry per CDR3 protein. The table shows hundreds of thousands of distinct CDR3 sequences, with around 32% occurring only once. The sequenced sample was cultured PBMCs, obtained from culture after CMV antigen stimulation. Receptors were obtained from a human donor in good health (CMV status not recorded). Some clones in this sample may be carry-over from other donors' samples.

This clonotype appeared many times. J is TRBJ2-3 and V is TRBV7-2; TRBD2 aligns across 11 bases. CDR1 SGHTA and CDR2 FQGNSA come from the germline V gene. This CDR3 spans 14 amino acids. Trimming took 6 bases from V and 3 from J; bases not matched to a gene: 2. The CDR3 here is CASRLAGVTDTQYF. The CDR3 DNA sequence: TGTGCCAGCAGACTAGCGGGGGTGACAGATACGCAGTATTTT.

This sequence joins TRBV6-8 and TRBJ1-4, with TRBD1 matching 10 bases. CDR3 size: 16 residues. Germline V gives CDR1 MNHGY, CDR2 SAAAGT. The trim removed 5 bases at V and 5 bases at J, leaving 8 bases unmatched. Here the CDR3 DNA reads TGTGCCAGCAGTCAGGGACAGGGGCGCGCCAATGAAAAACTGTTTTTT. This translates into CASSQGQGRANEKLFF.

This chain joins TRBV12-3 or TRBV12-4 and TRBJ1-1; TRBD1 might be the D (6 bases). V lost 5 bases and J 0 bases, leaving 22 bases between the germline ends. The length of the CDR3 is 18 residues. The CDR3 is CASSPRGEVFIMNTEAFF. In DNA, the CDR3 is TGTGCCAGCAGTCCGAGGGGGGAGGTGTTTATTATGAACACTGAAGCTTTCTTT.